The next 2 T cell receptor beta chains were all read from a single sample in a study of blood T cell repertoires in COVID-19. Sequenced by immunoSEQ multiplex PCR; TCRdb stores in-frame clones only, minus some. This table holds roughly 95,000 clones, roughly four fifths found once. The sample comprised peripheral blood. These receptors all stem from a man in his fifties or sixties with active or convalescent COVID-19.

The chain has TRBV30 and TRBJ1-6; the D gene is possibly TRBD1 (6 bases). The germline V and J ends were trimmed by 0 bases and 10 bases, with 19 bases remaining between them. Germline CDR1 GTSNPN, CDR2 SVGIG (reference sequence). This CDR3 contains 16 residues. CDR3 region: CAWSVLSRQVSSPLHF. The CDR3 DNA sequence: TGTGCCTGGAGTGTACTATCTAGACAGGTCAGCTCACCCCTCCACTTT. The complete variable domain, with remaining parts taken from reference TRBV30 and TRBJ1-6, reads SQTIHQWPATLVQPVGSPLSLECTVEGTSNPNLYWYRQAAGRGLQLLFYSVGIGQISSEVPQNLSASRPQDRQFILSSKKLLLSDSGFYLCAWSVLSRQVSSPLHFGNGTRLTVT.

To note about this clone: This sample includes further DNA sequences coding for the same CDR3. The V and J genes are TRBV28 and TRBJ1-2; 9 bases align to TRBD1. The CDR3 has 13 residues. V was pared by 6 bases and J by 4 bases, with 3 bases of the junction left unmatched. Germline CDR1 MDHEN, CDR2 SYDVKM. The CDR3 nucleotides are TGTGCCAGCAGCCCGGGACAGGGCTATGGCTACACCTTC. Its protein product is CASSPGQGYGYTF.